Sequencing of this TCR beta chain was carried out in a study of beta chain features in type 1 diabetes. Study in general: The study found patients and healthy donors alike in age, gender and cell yields.

Each of the CD4+ naive, central memory, regulatory and stem cell-like memory populations was sorted via CD45RO/CCR7/CD25/CD127/CD95/CD27. Findings of the study overall: Junctions at VDJ sites from type 1 diabetes patients had fewer insertions and more deletions.

All of the isolated RNA was reverse transcribed, so expressed TCRB transcripts were sequenced. Clones were read by immunoSEQ multiplex PCR, and TCRdb kept only the in-frame ones, dropping some. The table has 400,000 to 500,000 clones, roughly 14% seen once. Trimming took 8 bases from V and 3 from J, leaving 18 bases between them. There are 14 residues in the CDR3. Germline CDR1 reads SGHRS; CDR2 reads YFSETQ. This clone was picked up a small number of times. Its cognate antigen is unknown. This chain joins TRBV5-1 and TRBJ2-7; the D gene is possibly TRBD1 (6 bases). This receptor was obtained from a man aged 30 to 39 in good health. Sequenced input: naive CD4+ T cells from blood. In nucleotides, the CDR3 is TGCGCCAGTTGCCCCCAGGGGTCCTACTACGAGCAGTACTTC. It encodes CASCPQGSYYEQYF.